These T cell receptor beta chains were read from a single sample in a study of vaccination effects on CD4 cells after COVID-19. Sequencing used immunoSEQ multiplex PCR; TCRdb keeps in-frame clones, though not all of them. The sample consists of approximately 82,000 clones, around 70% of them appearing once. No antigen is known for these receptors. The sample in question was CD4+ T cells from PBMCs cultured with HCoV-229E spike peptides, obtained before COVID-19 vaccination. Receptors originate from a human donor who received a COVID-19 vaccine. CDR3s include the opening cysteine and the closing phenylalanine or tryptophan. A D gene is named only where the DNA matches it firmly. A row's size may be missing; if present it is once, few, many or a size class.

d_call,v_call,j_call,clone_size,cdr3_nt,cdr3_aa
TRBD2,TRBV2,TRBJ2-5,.,TGTGCCAGCAGTTATAGCGGGGGGGCCAGGAAGACCCAGTACTTC,CASSYSGGARKTQYF
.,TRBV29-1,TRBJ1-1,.,TGCAGCGTTAACCGATTCGCGGGGGCAGAAGCTTTCTTT,CSVNRFAGAEAFF
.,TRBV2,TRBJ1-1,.,TGTGCCAGCAGTGAGGAGGGGAGCACTGAAGCTTTCTTT,CASSEEGSTEAFF
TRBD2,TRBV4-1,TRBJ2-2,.,TGCGCCAGCAGCCAAAGCCCACCTAGCGGGGGGGCTAGCACCGGGGAGCTGTTTTTT,CASSQSPPSGGASTGELFF
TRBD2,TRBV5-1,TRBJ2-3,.,TGCGCCAGCAGCTTGGTGCTAGCGGGGGGCTCAGCTACGCAGTATTTT,CASSLVLAGGSATQYF
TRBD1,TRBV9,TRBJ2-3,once,TGTGCCAGCAGTTTAACAGGGGGCGAGTGGGATACGCAGTATTTT,CASSLTGGEWDTQYF
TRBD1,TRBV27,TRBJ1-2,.,TGTGCCAGCAGTCTCCGGACAGGGGGCCCCATGAACTATGGCTACACCTTC,CASSLRTGGPMNYGYTF
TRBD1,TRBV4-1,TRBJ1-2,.,TGCGCCAGCAGCCCTACCTCCGGGACAGACTATGGCTACACCTTC,CASSPTSGTDYGYTF
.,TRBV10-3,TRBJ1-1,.,TGTGCCATCAGTGACCAGGGATCTGGGCCTGAAGCTTTCTTT,CAISDQGSGPEAFF
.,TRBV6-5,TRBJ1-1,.,TGTGCCAGCAGCGCCGGTAATAGGGCTTTCTTT,CASSAGNRAFF
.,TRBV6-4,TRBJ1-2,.,TGTGCCAGCAGTGACGGTTGGGGGGGGCGCGACGGCTACACCTTC,CASSDGWGGRDGYTF
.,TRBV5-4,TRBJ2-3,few,TGTGCCAGCAGCACAGAGACAACTCTAAGCACAGATACGCAGTATTTT,CASSTETTLSTDTQYF
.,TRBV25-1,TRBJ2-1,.,TGTGCCAGCAGTGATTGGGGGCGAACGAATGAGCAGTTCTTC,CASSDWGRTNEQFF
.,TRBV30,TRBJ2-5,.,TGTGCCTGGAGTGTACGAGTCTATATTGCAGAGACCCAGTACTTC,CAWSVRVYIAETQYF
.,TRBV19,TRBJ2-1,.,TGTGCCAGTAGTCCAGGGCCTAACAACAATGAGCAGTTCTTC,CASSPGPNNNEQFF
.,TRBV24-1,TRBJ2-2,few,TGTGCCACCGAGGGGCACACGAACACCGGGGAGCTGTTTTTT,CATEGHTNTGELFF
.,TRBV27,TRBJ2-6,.,TGTGCCAGCAGGGGGTTCGGGGCTGGGGCCAACGTCCTGACTTTC,CASRGFGAGANVLTF
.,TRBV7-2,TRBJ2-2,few,TGTGCCAGCAGCTTGAGGGGGGAGCTGTTTTTT,CASSLRGELFF
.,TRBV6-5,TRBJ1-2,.,TGTGCCAGCAGTCGGAGCGAGTATGGCTACACCTTC,CASSRSEYGYTF
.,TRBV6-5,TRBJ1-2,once,TGTGCCAGCAGTTACTCGTCCCCCGGTGGCTACACCTTC,CASSYSSPGGYTF
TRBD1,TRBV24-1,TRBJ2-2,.,TGTGCCACGGCCGGGACAGGGATACGCACCGGGGAGCTGTTTTTT,CATAGTGIRTGELFF
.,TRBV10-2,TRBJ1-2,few,TGCGCCAGCAGTGCGGCCCAGGGCTTTGGCTACACCTTC,CASSAAQGFGYTF
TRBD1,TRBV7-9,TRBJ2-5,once,TGTGCCAGCAGCTCCTACAGGGGGCAAGAGACCCAGTACTTC,CASSSYRGQETQYF
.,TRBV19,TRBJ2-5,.,TGTGCCAGTAGTATTGCCAAGACGGAGACCCAGTACTTC,CASSIAKTETQYF
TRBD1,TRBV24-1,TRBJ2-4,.,TGTGCCACCGGGACAGGAGGGGCTAAAAACATTCAGTACTTC,CATGTGGAKNIQYF
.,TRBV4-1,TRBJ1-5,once,TGCGCCAGCAGCCAAGATGTCCCCCGGGGCGGGAACAATCAGCCCCAGCATTTT,CASSQDVPRGGNNQPQHF
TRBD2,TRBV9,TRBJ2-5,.,TGTGCCAGCAGCGTAGCTCCAGCGGGGGCCGGCGAGACCCAGTACTTC,CASSVAPAGAGETQYF